The rows below give T cell receptor beta chains drawn from one sample of a study of blood T cell repertoires in COVID-19. TCRdb's copy holds only in-frame clones and misses some; the assay was immunoSEQ multiplex PCR. The sample holds hundreds of thousands of clones, 86% seen once. The sample comprised peripheral blood. The receptors stem from a man between 45 and 60 years old with COVID-19, enrolled during active disease. Both conserved end residues are part of each CDR3. D genes are given only for firm matches. Expanded clones get a size class; other rows say once, few or many, or leave the size out.

abundance: -; j_gene: TRBJ2-7; d_gene: TRBD2; v_gene: TRBV12-3/TRBV12-4; CDR3aa: CASSLTSGYEQYF; CDR3nt: TGTGCCAGCAGTTTAACTAGCGGTTACGAGCAGTACTTC
abundance: -; j_gene: TRBJ2-7; d_gene: TRBD2; v_gene: TRBV4-2; CDR3aa: CASSQDRSGGSLYEQYF; CDR3nt: TGTGCCAGCAGCCAAGATAGAAGCGGGGGGTCCCTTTACGAGCAGTACTTC
abundance: -; j_gene: TRBJ2-2; d_gene: -; v_gene: TRBV24-1; CDR3aa: CATSDPQVNTGELFF; CDR3nt: TGTGCCACCAGTGACCCCCAGGTGAACACCGGGGAGCTGTTTTTT
abundance: -; j_gene: TRBJ1-5; d_gene: -; v_gene: TRBV10-3; CDR3aa: CAIRPGADNQPQHF; CDR3nt: TGTGCCATCAGGCCTGGGGCAGACAATCAGCCCCAGCATTTT
abundance: -; j_gene: TRBJ2-1; d_gene: TRBD1; v_gene: TRBV7-9; CDR3aa: CASSVFRGPNNEQFF; CDR3nt: TGTGCCAGCAGCGTATTCAGGGGGCCCAACAATGAGCAGTTCTTC
abundance: once; j_gene: TRBJ2-1; d_gene: TRBD2; v_gene: TRBV14; CDR3aa: CASSLTSGSSGVQFF; CDR3nt: TGTGCCAGCAGCCTGACTAGCGGGAGCTCTGGGGTGCAGTTCTTC
abundance: -; j_gene: TRBJ1-2; d_gene: -; v_gene: TRBV6-2/TRBV6-3; CDR3aa: CASSNPQGSSRGYTF; CDR3nt: TGTGCCAGCAGTAACCCTCAGGGAAGTTCGCGGGGCTACACCTTC
abundance: -; j_gene: TRBJ2-1; d_gene: TRBD1; v_gene: TRBV11-2; CDR3aa: CASSLWTGVFYNEQFF; CDR3nt: TGTGCCAGCAGCTTATGGACAGGGGTATTCTACAATGAGCAGTTCTTC
abundance: -; j_gene: TRBJ2-5; d_gene: TRBD2; v_gene: TRBV29-1; CDR3aa: CSVRREPQETQYF; CDR3nt: TGCAGCGTTCGGCGGGAGCCCCAAGAGACCCAGTACTTC
abundance: -; j_gene: TRBJ2-3; d_gene: TRBD2; v_gene: TRBV5-1; CDR3aa: CACSLASGSSTDTQYF; CDR3nt: TGCGCCTGCAGCTTGGCTAGCGGGTCTAGCACAGATACGCAGTATTTT
abundance: -; j_gene: TRBJ1-3; d_gene: TRBD1; v_gene: TRBV18; CDR3aa: CASSPLGDSPTRSGNTIYF; CDR3nt: TGTGCCAGCTCACCACTTGGGGACAGTCCCACAAGGTCTGGAAACACCATATATTTT
abundance: -; j_gene: TRBJ2-3; d_gene: -; v_gene: TRBV5-1; CDR3aa: CASSGGVHGTDTQYF; CDR3nt: TGCGCCAGCAGCGGAGGGGTACACGGCACAGATACGCAGTATTTT
abundance: -; j_gene: TRBJ2-3; d_gene: TRBD2; v_gene: TRBV6-5; CDR3aa: CASSPLAGGLDTQYF; CDR3nt: TGTGCCAGCAGTCCACTAGCGGGGGGGCTTGATACGCAGTATTTT
abundance: -; j_gene: TRBJ2-1; d_gene: TRBD1; v_gene: TRBV10-3; CDR3aa: CAPPGGPGGYYNEQFF; CDR3nt: TGTGCCCCCCCCGGGGGCCCAGGGGGCTATTACAATGAGCAGTTCTTC
abundance: -; j_gene: TRBJ1-2; d_gene: -; v_gene: TRBV28; CDR3aa: CASGSAGEGNYGYTF; CDR3nt: TGTGCCAGCGGGTCCGCTGGGGAGGGGAACTATGGCTACACCTTC
abundance: -; j_gene: TRBJ1-1; d_gene: -; v_gene: TRBV7-2; CDR3aa: CASSRYRAAEAFF; CDR3nt: TGTGCCAGCAGCCGCTACAGGGCAGCTGAAGCTTTCTTT
abundance: -; j_gene: TRBJ1-1; d_gene: -; v_gene: TRBV7-9; CDR3aa: CASRQGITEAFF; CDR3nt: TGTGCCAGCAGACAGGGTATTACTGAAGCTTTCTTT
abundance: -; j_gene: TRBJ2-5; d_gene: -; v_gene: TRBV2; CDR3aa: CAATGWQETQYF; CDR3nt: TGTGCCGCTACCGGTTGGCAAGAGACCCAGTACTTC